Sequencing of this T cell receptor (beta chain) was carried out in a study of liver allograft versus peripheral blood T cells. For the study at large: Hepatic allograft T cell receptor repertoires were evaluated relative to those present in recipients' peripheral blood. Study-level results: Reportedly, the T cell receptor repertoires inside liver allografts were not the same as those in peripheral blood.

With respect to this clonotype: The antigen remains unidentified.

From the reads, TCRdb called clonotypes with MiXCR, one entry per CDR3 protein. The data hold around 6,600 distinct CDR3 sequences, with roughly 17% observed a single time. The CDR3 spans 16 residues. The germline V and J ends were trimmed by 5 bases and 0 bases, with 15 bases remaining between them. From germline, CDR1 is SGHTA and CDR2 FQGTGA. This TCR derives from a human patient who had a liver transplant. The T cells may come from the graft donor. The chain employs TRBV7-3 and TRBJ2-3, with D possibly TRBD1 on 6 matching bases. The chain's CDR3 is CASSLLGQPSTDTQYF. CDR3 coding DNA: TGTGCCAGCAGCCTACTCGGACAGCCTAGCACAGATACGCAGTATTTT.